Following are 17 T cell receptor beta chains from one sample sequenced in a study of T cell changes during pregnancy in multiple sclerosis. Method: immunoSEQ multiplex PCR; TCRdb's copy keeps in-frame clones and lacks some. The table lists around 69,000 clones, almost 95% of them singletons. Sequencing was performed on peripheral blood, taken in the third trimester of pregnancy. These receptors all come from a female donor in good health, enrolled as a control in a pregnancy study.

The chain combines TRBV4-2 with TRBJ2-1, with TRBD2 matching over 11 bases. The CDR3 is 16 amino acids. The V gene end was trimmed by 0 bases and the J gene end by 4 bases; junction bases not matched to a gene: 2. Per the germline V gene, CDR1 is LGHNA and CDR2 is YNFKEQ. CDR3 residues: CASSQDRTSGYNEQFF. CDR3 DNA: TGTGCCAGCAGCCAAGATCGGACTAGCGGGTACAATGAGCAGTTCTTC.

The chain combines TRBV28 with TRBJ1-1; no clear D. Trimming stripped 7 bases from V and 6 bases from J, with 12 bases between. From germline, CDR1 is MDHEN and CDR2 SYDVKM. This CDR3 is built from 12 residues. The CDR3 DNA follows: TGTGCCAGCACCCTTGGGAGGGCTGAAGCTTTCTTT. It encodes CASTLGRAEAFF.

The chain is built from TRBV7-9 and TRBJ2-1; 11 nucleotides agree with TRBD2. V trimming: 7 bases; J trimming: 7 bases; junction bases outside the gene matches: 12. CDR1 SEHNR and CDR2 FQNEAQ come from the germline V gene (reference sequence). The CDR3 contains 16 residues. CDR3 amino acids: CASNFGGTSGQNEQFF. DNA for the CDR3: TGTGCCAGCAACTTTGGGGGGACTAGCGGCCAAAATGAGCAGTTCTTC. Filled out from reference TRBV7-9 and TRBJ2-1, the complete variable domain reads DTGVSQNPRHKITKRGQNVTFRCDPISEHNRLYWYRQTLGQGPEFLTYFQNEAQLEKSRLLSDRFSAERPKGSFSTLEIQRTEQGDSAMYLCASNFGGTSGQNEQFFGPGTRLTVL.

This sequence joins TRBV30 and TRBJ2-5, with no clear D. Germline CDR1 is GTSNPN and CDR2 is SVGIG (reference sequence). V was shortened by 3 bases and J by 1 base, with 6 bases between the two germline ends. This CDR3 spans 12 amino acids. The CDR3 DNA is TGTGCCTGGAGCCGCGCCCAAGAGACCCAGTACTTC. Its translation is CAWSRAQETQYF.

The gene calls are TRBV6-5 and TRBJ2-7; possible D gene TRBD2, 6 bases. The CDR3 spans 14 residues. Germline CDR1 MNHEY, CDR2 SVGAGI. Trimming left V 0 bases short and J 2 bases short, with 8 bases between. CDR3 amino acids: CASSYSTGAYEQYF. Written as DNA, the CDR3 is TGTGCCAGCAGTTACTCGACGGGAGCCTACGAGCAGTACTTC.

The genes are TRBV18 and TRBJ1-2; D ambiguous. This CDR3 spans 18 amino acids. Trimming cost V 1 base and J 2 bases, with 20 bases left between them. The germline CDR1 and CDR2 sequences are KGHSH and LQKENI. The CDR3 DNA follows: TGTGCCAGCTCACCACAGCGTAACACCGATTGGTCCAACTATGGCTACACCTTC. Its translation: CASSPQRNTDWSNYGYTF.

The chain is built from TRBV7-3 and TRBJ2-7, with 9 bases that match TRBD1. Germline CDR1 SGHTA, CDR2 FQGTGA. V trimming: 5 bases; J trimming: 0 bases; junction bases outside the gene matches: 8. This CDR3 comprises 16 residues. DNA for the CDR3: TGTGCCAGCAGCCCGACTGGACAGGGGAGCTCCTACGAGCAGTACTTC. It translates to CASSPTGQGSSYEQYF.

This clone has more than one count but fewer than ten. This sequence joins TRBV7-8 and TRBJ2-7; 7 bases match TRBD2. The CDR3 has 13 residues. V was clipped by 2 bases and J by 6 bases; unmatched bases: 4. Looked up from germline, CDR1 is SGHVS and CDR2 is FQNEAQ. CDR3 sequence reads: CASSLRGVVEQYF. As DNA, the CDR3 is TGTGCCAGCAGCTTACGGGGGGTGGTCGAGCAGTACTTC.

The rearrangement uses TRBV19 and TRBJ2-3, with TRBD2 matching over 7 bases. Trimming cost V 6 bases and J 1 base; bases outside gene matches: 7. The germline V gene has CDR1 LNHDA and CDR2 SQIVND (reference sequence). The CDR3 is 15 residues long. CDR3 protein: CASRPGGGGTDTQYF. The CDR3 bases are TGTGCCAGTAGGCCGGGGGGAGGGGGCACAGATACGCAGTATTTT.

The genes are TRBV10-3 and TRBJ2-1; 10 positions agree with TRBD2. Trimming removed 4 bases from V and 12 bases from J; junction bases left unmatched: 6. The CDR3 is 13 amino acids. Germline V gene data show CDR1 as ENHRY and CDR2 as SYGVKD. The DNA of the CDR3 is TGTGCCATCAGTGGGACTAGCGGCTCCGGGCAGTTCTTC. Its translation is CAISGTSGSGQFF.

The rearrangement links TRBV19 to TRBJ1-2; D not certain. The CDR3 is made up of 12 amino acids. V lost 4 bases and J lost 6, with 9 bases in between. The germline V gene encodes CDR1 LNHDA and CDR2 SQIVND (reference sequence). CDR3 loop: CASSTPVDGYTF. The CDR3 DNA sequence: TGTGCCAGTAGTACCCCGGTTGATGGCTACACCTTC.

This rearrangement joins TRBV6-6 to TRBJ1-4, with 8 bases fitting TRBD1. Germline values: CDR1 MNHNY, CDR2 SVGAGI (reference sequence). Unmatched junction bases numbered 4, after V lost 7 bases and J lost 6 bases. The CDR3 length is 13 residues. The CDR3 region has the DNA TGTGCCAGCATTCCAGGGGGCTATGAAAAACTGTTTTTT. Protein: CASIPGGYEKLFF.

The chain is built from TRBV30 and TRBJ1-2, with no clear D. Looked up from germline, CDR1 is GTSNPN and CDR2 is SVGIG (reference sequence). The V and J ends lost 0 bases and 5 bases respectively, with 19 bases between them. This CDR3 spans 16 amino acids. The CDR3 bases are TGTGCCTGGAGTGTAGCCGGGAATCTCCATTCTTATGGCTACACCTTC. Translation gives CAWSVAGNLHSYGYTF.

The genes are TRBV9 and TRBJ2-5; D perhaps matches TRBD2 (5 bases). V dropped 4 bases and J dropped 5 bases, with 18 bases sitting between them. The CDR3 extends over 15 amino acids. Germline assignment: CDR1 SGDLS and CDR2 YYNGEE. CDR3 DNA sequence: TGTGCCAGCAGCTCGAATGAGGGAGTTGGGGAGACCCAGTACTTC. This translates into CASSSNEGVGETQYF.

Here the CDR3 DNA reads TGTGCCAGCAGCGCCTCCGGGACTAGTAGCGATGAGCAGTTCTTC. This translates into CASSASGTSSDEQFF. The chain is built from TRBV9 and TRBJ2-1; 8 bases map to TRBD2. Germline CDR1 is SGDLS and CDR2 is YYNGEE. With V trimmed by 3 bases and J by 8 bases, 10 bases remained unmatched. This CDR3 spans 15 amino acids.

The chain joins TRBV29-1 to TRBJ1-1; D gene ambiguous. CDR3 length: 15 residues. The germline V and J ends were trimmed by 7 bases and 2 bases, with 20 bases remaining between them. CDR1 is SQVTM, CDR2 ANQGSEA, per germline. CDR3 DNA: TGCAGCGCGGCTGGGGAGCGAAAACTTAACACTGAAGCTTTCTTT. This encodes CSAAGERKLNTEAFF. Variable domain in full (rest from reference TRBV29-1 and TRBJ1-1): SAVISQKPSRDICQRGTSLTIQCQVDSQVTMMFWYRQQPGQSLTLIATANQGSEATYESGFVIDKFPISRPNLTFSTLTVSNMSPEDSSIYLCSAAGERKLNTEAFFGQGTRLTVV.

The rearrangement joins TRBV30 to TRBJ2-7; 10 bases align to TRBD2. The trim removed 8 bases at V and 5 bases at J, leaving 12 bases unmatched. Germline-derived CDR1 and CDR2 are GTSNPN and SVGIG (reference sequence). The CDR3 has 14 residues. The CDR3 DNA sequence: TGTGCCAGTTTGGGTCCTAGCGGGAGTAACGAGCAGTACTTC. Amino acid sequence: CASLGPSGSNEQYF.